This T cell receptor (beta chain) appears in the sequencing data of a study of shared clonotypes between healthy human individuals (dated by TCRdb to 2020 to 2021). Turning to the overall study: A few men and a couple of women, aged 18 to 49 years, made up the cohort. For each donor, CD4 naive and CD4 memory were each run on three plates, CD8 naive on two plates, and CD8 memory on one plate. To estimate repertoire size and how much clonotype sharing occurs between individuals, the study deeply sequenced the blood TCR repertoires of several healthy adults. To increase sequencing depth and limit assay-specific biases, TCR repertoire library preparation and sequencing were carried out by different laboratories using diverse techniques. Per donor, leukapheresis produced somewhere between about 0.94 and 9 billion PBMCs.

Overall results and qualifications from the work: Larger estimated clonotype richness was generally found for naive subsets than for memory subsets. Compared with non-shared clonotypes, the clonotypes found in all four sorted-subset donors had higher generation probabilities. Pairwise subsampling led to the expectation that sequencing depth would affect the degree of clonotype sharing among donors. About 4.5% of naive CD4, 3% to 4% of naive CD8, around 2.3% of memory CD4, and more than 0.35% of memory CD8 clonotypes were shared across four donors. The genetic and exposure-history diversity represented was limited by the small number of donors. Rarefaction of sorted-subset datasets indicated incomplete sequencing despite the large sequencing depth. Sampling was restricted to blood, and TCR repertoires in tissue are likely to differ from TCR repertoires in blood.

Using the deep immunoSEQ assay, multiplex PCR amplified TCR CDR3 regions from genomic DNA. For each cell subset, the extracted genomic DNA was distributed evenly across all wells of several immunoSEQ 96-well plates, and each plate served as one replicate. For sorted subsets, around 200 ng genomic DNA, equal to tens of thousands of T cell genomes, was loaded into each replicate PCR. Purified libraries were measured with a Qubit 3.0 fluorometer, size-checked on a Bioanalyzer 2100, and measured again with the KAPA Library Quantification kit. Every immunoSEQ 96-well plate was sequenced on a dedicated single-read 150-cycle Illumina NextSeq 550 flow cell. In the original analysis: Because only junctional sequences without quality scores were contained in the immunoSEQ output, filtering matching that applied to full-length reads could not be performed. Sequences were annotated with PyIR, a Python wrapper for IgBLAST v1.9, and V/J genes and CDR3 were assigned using IMGT germline references. Reads were removed for weak V/J assignments (E-value above 1e-6), missing CDR3, stop codons, out-of-frame junctions, or ambiguous translated residues. V3J clonotypes were defined as sequences sharing an identical inferred V gene, J gene, and CDR3 amino acid sequence. Percentage overlap between repertoires was computed as shared unique clonotypes divided by the size of the smaller repertoire. Repertoire richness was assessed with RTK rarefaction, the Chao1 estimator, and Recon v2.1 estimates of unobserved clonotypes. OLGA was used to compute generation probabilities for all TCRbeta clonotypes that the gDNA method yielded from a few donors. Entries here come from immuneACCESS through TCRdb and include only in-frame sequences with V and J called. Some clones fail to appear in such tables; in the studies checked, an unresolved V gene covers under half of the shortfall, and the cause of the remainder is unknown. Clone size and the V and J calls come from that table; the DNA yielded D and trimming. This sample holds around 2,000,000 clones; roughly 95% were observed only once. The ten largest clonotypes hold 0.85% to 1.2% of the sample.

CD8 naive samples consisted of CD45RO-negative cells that were positively selected for CCR7, yielding a CD45RA+CCR7+ population without TemRA cells. The donors were healthy, HIV-negative adults with no recently reported acute infections or vaccinations. Every donor was a Caucasian adult residing in Nashville, Tennessee, USA. After blood collection by leukapheresis, PBMCs were isolated using Ficoll-Histopaque density gradient centrifugation and then cryopreserved in the vapor phase of liquid nitrogen. Purity and quantity of every magnetically sorted T cell population were checked by analytical flow cytometry. Genomic DNA was isolated from every sorted fraction and measured by UV absorbance on a Nanodrop 2000c. On this clone itself: The antigen it recognizes is unknown. No much larger clone exists at a distance of one base, and base qualities are not known.

The clonotype comes from a man aged 18 to 35 in good health. The sequenced sample was naive CD8+ T cells sorted from blood. Interpreted using the paper, the cell subset or site label stands for: CD45RA+CCR7+.

At the DNA level, the sequence is TGTGCCAGCAGCTTTACAGGGGCGCAGTATTTT. Translated, it reads CASSFTGAQYF. The V gene is TRBV5-8 and the J gene is TRBJ2-3; the central 7 bases match TRBD1. The CDR3 covers 11 residues, taking in both the cysteine and the phenylalanine. Solely the CDR3 DNA is kept, with 33 bases framed from the first base. Relative to germline, V is missing 2 bases and J is missing 10 bases, with 1 base of the junction outside any gene match. From a lookup of the germline V gene, CDR1 and CDR2 are SGHTS and YDEGEE.